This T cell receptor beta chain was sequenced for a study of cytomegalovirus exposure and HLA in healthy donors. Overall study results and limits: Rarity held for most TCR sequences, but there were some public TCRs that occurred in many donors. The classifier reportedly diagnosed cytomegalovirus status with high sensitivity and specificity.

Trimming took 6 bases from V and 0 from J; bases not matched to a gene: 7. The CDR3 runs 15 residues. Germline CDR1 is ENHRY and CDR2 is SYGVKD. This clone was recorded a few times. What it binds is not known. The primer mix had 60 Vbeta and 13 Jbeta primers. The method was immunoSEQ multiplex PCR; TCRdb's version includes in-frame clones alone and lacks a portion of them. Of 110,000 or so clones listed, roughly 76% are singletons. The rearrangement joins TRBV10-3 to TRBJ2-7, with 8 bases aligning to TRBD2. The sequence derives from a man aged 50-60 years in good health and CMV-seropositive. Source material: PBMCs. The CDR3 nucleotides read TGTGCCATCAGCCGTCCCACTAGCGGCTCCTACGAGCAGTACTTC. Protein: CAISRPTSGSYEQYF.